What follows are 18 T cell receptor beta chains derived from one specimen sequenced in a study of PD-1 blockade in classical Hodgkin lymphoma (dated by TCRdb to 2020 to 2022). Library method: the immunoSEQ multiplex PCR assay. Imported from immuneACCESS, the table was reduced by TCRdb to in-frame sequences with V and J called. These copies leave out some clones; in studies compared against another copy, an unresolved V gene accounts for under half, and the cause of the remainder is not known. The sample table shows 15,000 to 20,000 clones, and about four fifths are seen once. Around 1.2% of the sample is in the top ten clones. This specimen's time point label, per the study, means: newly diagnosed, previously untreated cHL patient sample. Magnetic negative selection with a Miltenyi CD4+ T cell isolation kit was used to purify CD4+ T cells from thawed PBMCs. Material: CD4+ T cells from blood. Receptor source: a human donor with classical Hodgkin lymphoma.

V and J are TRBV6-5 and TRBJ2-2; D may be TRBD1 (6 bases). The CDR3 has 15 amino acids. V lost 0 bases to trimming and J lost 3 bases, with 8 bases between them. The germline V gene has CDR1 MNHEY and CDR2 SVGAGI. The CDR3 coding sequence is TGTGCCAGCAGTTACTCCCAGGGGTACACCGGGGAGCTGTTTTTT. Protein sequence: CASSYSQGYTGELFF.

The chain links TRBV7-2 to TRBJ1-5; D is unresolved. Germline CDR1 reads SGHTA; CDR2 reads FQGNSA. This CDR3 has 14 residues. With 4 bases removed from V and 4 bases from J, the gap between germline ends came to 11 bases. CDR3 DNA sequence: TGTGCCAGCAGCTCCCGGACGGATAATCAGCCCCAGCATTTT. This translates into CASSSRTDNQPQHF.

The chain is built from TRBV9 and TRBJ2-4; 10 bases match TRBD2. The CDR3 runs to 16 residues. Germline CDR1 SGDLS, CDR2 YYNGEE. Germline trimming cut 4 bases from V and 7 bases from J; bases unmatched to any gene: 11. In DNA, the CDR3 is TGTGCCAGCAGCCGGGACTCTAGCGGGAGTTTCAACATTCAGTACTTC. Translation gives CASSRDSSGSFNIQYF.

This chain uses TRBV10-1 with TRBJ2-7; D unresolved. V lost 2 bases, J lost 5 bases, and 7 bases lay in between. This CDR3 region has 12 residues. Germline CDR1 WNHNN, CDR2 SYGVQD (reference sequence). CDR3 nucleotide sequence: TGCGCCAGCAGTGAGGTTAGAGACGAGCAGTACTTC. It yields the protein CASSEVRDEQYF.

The gene calls are TRBV7-2 and TRBJ2-5, with D perhaps assigned TRBD1 or TRBD2 (5 bases each). V lost 4 bases and J 2 bases, leaving 23 bases between the germline ends. Germline V gene lookup returns CDR1 SGHTA and CDR2 FQGNSA. This CDR3 contains 18 residues. The CDR3 region has the DNA TGTGCCAGCAGCTACGGAGTGGGGGTAAACCGAGGGCAAGAGACCCAGTACTTC. It specifies CASSYGVGVNRGQETQYF.

This rearrangement joins TRBV11-3 to TRBJ2-3, with 7 bases identical to TRBD1. There are 14 residues in the CDR3. J gave up 5 bases and V 3 bases, and 5 bases lay outside the gene matches. From germline, CDR1 is SGHNT and CDR2 YENEEA. The CDR3 DNA reads TGTGCCAGCAGCTTCGACTCAGGGGGAGATACGCAGTATTTT. Translated, it gives CASSFDSGGDTQYF.

The CDR3 nucleotides read TGTGCCAGCAGTCTACCTTCGGCACAGGTACTAAACACCATATATTTT. Its translation: CASSLPSAQVLNTIYF. The chain couples TRBV28 to TRBJ1-3, with D possibly being TRBD1 (5 bases). The CDR3 is made up of 16 amino acids. Germline loops: CDR1 MDHEN, CDR2 SYDVKM. Trimming took off 5 bases at V and 6 bases at J, with 20 bases between the two ends.

This chain joins TRBV7-2 and TRBJ2-3; D uncertain. Germline V gene sequence: CDR1 SGHTA, CDR2 FQGNSA. The CDR3 has 15 amino acids. The V gene lost 5 bases and the J gene lost 0 bases, with 12 bases spanning the gap. The CDR3 DNA reads TGTGCCAGCAGCCTTCAACTTGGGAGCACAGATACGCAGTATTTT. The encoded protein is CASSLQLGSTDTQYF.

The J gene is TRBJ2-3, the V gene TRBV28; no reliable D call. The germline CDR1 and CDR2 sequences are MDHEN and SYDVKM. The V end lost 7 bases, the J end lost 6 bases, and 20 bases lay between the germline ends. The CDR3 length is 15 residues. CDR3 bases: TGTGCCAGCAAAGGGAATGGCTTTACCGCCGATACGCAGTATTTT. It codes for CASKGNGFTADTQYF.

The chain is built from TRBV4-2 and TRBJ2-3; TRBD2 aligns across 10 bases. Germline CDR1 and CDR2: LGHNA and YNFKEQ. Losses at the gene ends were 1 base for V and 4 bases for J; bases not matched to a gene: 2. The CDR3 spans 15 residues. CDR3 coding DNA: TGTGCCAGCAGCCAAGTTGGACTAGCGGCAGATACGCAGTATTTT. It yields the protein CASSQVGLAADTQYF.

The chain is built from TRBV27 and TRBJ1-5; 8 bases match TRBD1. CDR1 is MNHEY and CDR2 is SMNVEV in the germline V gene (reference sequence). Trimming at V came to 6 bases and at J to 5 bases, leaving 3 bases not matched to a gene. The CDR3 is 13 residues long. CDR3 region: CASSGTGDQPQHF. CDR3 bases: TGTGCCAGCAGCGGGACAGGCGATCAGCCCCAGCATTTT.

The chain carries TRBV4-2 and TRBJ2-1; TRBD2 matches 9 bases. V was pared by 0 bases and J by 5 bases, with 5 bases of the junction left unmatched. Germline V gene lookup returns CDR1 LGHNA and CDR2 YNFKEQ. This CDR3 is built from 16 residues. In DNA form, the CDR3 reads TGTGCCAGCAGCCAAGAAGGGACTAGCAGACACAATGAGCAGTTCTTC. Protein product: CASSQEGTSRHNEQFF.

The chain employs TRBV30 and TRBJ2-1; the match to TRBD2 covers 8 bases. The length of the CDR3 is 16 residues. Losses at the gene ends were 4 bases for V and 3 bases for J; bases not matched to a gene: 11. Looked up from germline, CDR1 is GTSNPN and CDR2 is SVGIG (reference sequence). DNA for the CDR3: TGTGCCTGGATCCGGGTAGCGGGACTTATCTACAATGAGCAGTTCTTC. This codes for CAWIRVAGLIYNEQFF.

The V and J genes are TRBV28 and TRBJ1-2; 7 bases align to TRBD1. V was clipped by 3 bases and J by 0 bases; unmatched bases: 4. This CDR3 spans 15 amino acids. Germline CDR1 MDHEN, CDR2 SYDVKM. CDR3 in amino acids: CASSFPQGANYGYTF. DNA for the CDR3: TGTGCCAGCAGTTTCCCCCAGGGGGCTAACTATGGCTACACCTTC.

CDR3 residues: CASRGPRTGDRYAQYF. In DNA form, the CDR3 reads TGTGCCAGCAGGGGGCCCCGGACAGGCGACCGGTATGCCCAGTACTTC. This sequence joins TRBV2 and TRBJ2-5; 7 nucleotides line up with TRBD1. The CDR3 has 16 residues. The germline gives CDR1 SNHLY, CDR2 FYNNEI. The V gene end was trimmed by 6 bases and the J gene end by 9 bases; junction bases not matched to a gene: 19.

J is TRBJ2-7 and V is TRBV7-9; 8 bases match TRBD2. Looked up from germline, CDR1 is SEHNR and CDR2 is FQNEAQ (reference sequence). The CDR3 has 15 residues. V lost 3 bases, J lost 4 bases, and 8 bases stayed unmatched. This chain's CDR3 is CASSFGSSGSYEQYF. The CDR3 DNA reads TGTGCCAGCAGCTTTGGTTCTAGCGGGTCGTACGAGCAGTACTTC.

The V gene is TRBV6-5, the J gene TRBJ2-1; D possibly corresponds to TRBD1 (6 bases). This CDR3 spans 15 amino acids. CDR1 and CDR2 (germline): MNHEY, SVGAGI. Trimming cost V 6 bases and J 10 bases, with 22 bases left between them. DNA for the CDR3: TGTGCCAGCAGGCACCCGGGACCCCAGGGGTCGGAGCAGTTCTTC. Amino acids: CASRHPGPQGSEQFF.

The chain links TRBV9 to TRBJ1-1; 11 nucleotides agree with TRBD1. Germline trimming cut 0 bases from V and 7 bases from J; bases unmatched to any gene: 5. Per germline, CDR1 SGDLS and CDR2 YYNGEE. The CDR3 spans 15 residues. CDR3 in amino acids: CASSVDGTGGIEAFF. In DNA form, the CDR3 reads TGTGCCAGCAGCGTAGACGGGACAGGGGGGATTGAAGCTTTCTTT.